The T cell receptor (beta chain) described here comes from a study of blood T cells in healthy people across ages. A second PCR, run for roughly 7 to 11 cycles, used a sample-barcoded 5' primer plus a J-beta primer mix. TCRdb reprocessed the 5' RACE reads with MiXCR, giving one entry per CDR3 protein. The data show approximately 780,000 distinct CDR3 sequences, more than 25% seen once. Study-wide results and limits: The CMV status of each donor remained undetermined, and this could have confounded shifts in expanded clonotypes.

Notes on this clonotype: The antigen remains unidentified. Likely a read error: the CDR3 ends without its conserved phenylalanine or tryptophan.

These same data were also listed under a study on T cells of mothers and their children. That investigation notes: All RNA that had been extracted was used for cDNA synthesis at around 1.4 ug per 15 ul. Related mother-child pairs showed slightly higher but non-significant overlap than unrelated pairs.

The TCR originated in a boy younger than 18 in good health. Source material: blood.

CDR3 DNA: TGTGCCAGCAGCTTGTTGACATCACAAGAGACCCAGTACGTC. This gives the protein CASSLLTSQETQYV. The V and J genes are TRBV5-4 and TRBJ2-5; unclear D gene. The CDR3 covers 14 residues. The V gene lost 1 base and the J gene lost 2 bases, with 9 bases spanning the gap. The germline V gene has CDR1 SGHNT and CDR2 YYREEE (reference sequence).